This is a list of T cell receptor beta chains from one sample in a study of cytomegalovirus exposure and HLA in healthy donors. This table comes from immunoSEQ multiplex PCR, and its TCRdb copy is limited to in-frame clones, with some not included. The sample includes some 100,000 clones, 65% to 85% of them seen just once. The material sequenced was PBMCs. The receptors were sampled from a man in his forties or fifties in good health and CMV-seronegative. The CDR3 runs from the conserved cysteine through the conserved F or W. The order of the fields is V gene, CDR3 protein.

>TRBV5-5
CASSLQAVASYNEQFF
>TRBV7-9
CASSLPSGLDEQYF
>TRBV14
CASSQYALEKLFF
>TRBV6-5
CASRSGGAGYRGYTF
>TRBV2
CASSLESAANYGYTF
>TRBV4-3
CASSQDPAYAGELFF
>TRBV18
CASSPGLREDTEAFF
>TRBV5-4
CASSPGTGRVETQYF
>TRBV9
CASSVVQGPGELFF
>TRBV5-1
CASREEAGGTGELFF